This T cell receptor (beta chain) was obtained from a study of Ad26.COV2.S vaccination and SARS-CoV-2 variants. About the research overall: In the COV1001 trial, the donor was in the Ad26.COV2.S arm. Ad26.COV2.S was injected intramuscularly once or twice, 56 days apart.

Specified treatment: some 19 received Ad26.COV2.S at low or high dose, single or two shots; roughly 5 received placebo; per-sample allocation not given. Material that was analyzed had been drawn on day 63 after the first vaccine or placebo injection. An Ad26 vector expressing Wuhan-strain SARS-CoV-2 spike served as the vaccine. Study-level findings and limits: Placebo and vaccine recipients had non-spike TCR breadth that was similar.

Profiling relied on immunoSEQ multiplex PCR, and the TCRdb table lists in-frame clones only, not all of them. The sample has about 460,000 clones; roughly nine tenths are singletons. This clone was seen once. Its specificity is not known. V trimming: 0 bases; J trimming: 10 bases; junction bases outside the gene matches: 0. The CDR3 consists of 12 residues. The TCR comes from a person aged 18 to 65 who received the Ad26.COV2.S COVID-19 vaccine or a placebo. The sample was peripheral blood, taken in a trial of Ad26.COV2.S vaccine versus placebo. This chain uses TRBV12-3 or TRBV12-4 with TRBJ2-1; 7 bases line up with TRBD2. The CDR3 region is CASSLAAGEQFF. For the CDR3, the DNA is TGTGCCAGCAGTTTAGCAGCGGGGGAGCAGTTCTTC.